This is a list of T cell receptor beta chains from one sample in a study of T cell repertoires in cytomegalovirus infection. TCRdb re-derived calls from the reads in MiXCR, one entry per CDR3 protein. The profile shows about 740,000 distinct CDR3 sequences, less than 40% of them singletons. Sequencing was performed on PBMCs. The receptors shown here come from a human donor in good health (CMV status not recorded). Some clones in this sample may be carry-over from other donors' samples. CDR3s include the opening cysteine and the closing phenylalanine or tryptophan. Each record gives: D gene, J gene, clone size, V gene, CDR3 DNA, CDR3 protein. D genes are given only for firm matches. A clone size is listed for some rows: how often the clone was seen (once, few, many), or a class if it is expanded.

D: TRBD1; J: TRBJ2-7; size: .; V: TRBV12-3/TRBV12-4; DNA: TGTGCCAGCACGTGGGCGGGACAGGCGTACGAGCAGTACTTC; CDR3: CASTWAGQAYEQYF
D: TRBD2; J: TRBJ2-1; size: .; V: TRBV12-3/TRBV12-4; DNA: TGTGCCAGCAGTCCGACTAGCGGGAAGTACAATGAGCAGTTCTTC; CDR3: CASSPTSGKYNEQFF
D: .; J: TRBJ2-3; size: few; V: TRBV10-3; DNA: TGTGCCATCAGTGAGTCCGTTTACAGATCACACCACGAGGATACGCAGTATTTT; CDR3: CAISESVYRSHHEDTQYF
D: TRBD2; J: TRBJ2-3; size: many; V: TRBV7-2; DNA: TGTGCCAGCAGCTCAGCCGGGACTAGCGGCACAGATACGCAGTATTTT; CDR3: CASSSAGTSGTDTQYF
D: TRBD2; J: TRBJ2-1; size: .; V: TRBV19; DNA: TGTGCCAGTAGTCCCCGAGCGGGAGTTCAGGTGTATCAGTCCAATGAGCAGTTCTTC; CDR3: CASSPRAGVQVYQSNEQFF
D: .; J: TRBJ2-1; size: .; V: TRBV28; DNA: TGTGCCAGCAGTTTATTATCGGTGGGGACAAGGGGGGTATCCTACAATGAGCAGTTCTTC; CDR3: CASSLLSVGTRGVSYNEQFF
D: .; J: TRBJ1-1; size: few; V: TRBV30; DNA: TGTGCCTGGAGTGTTTTAGTGAACACTGAAGCTTTCTTT; CDR3: CAWSVLVNTEAFF
D: .; J: TRBJ2-7; size: .; V: TRBV29-1; DNA: TGCAGCGTTAAGAGGACCCGCGCATCCGAGAAGTACTTC; CDR3: CSVKRTRASEKYF
D: .; J: TRBJ1-5; size: .; V: TRBV12-3/TRBV12-4; DNA: TGTGCCAGCAGTTCCCGACAGAATCAGCCCCAGCATTTT; CDR3: CASSSRQNQPQHF
D: TRBD1; J: TRBJ2-5; size: .; V: TRBV6-6; DNA: TGTGCCAGCAGTTACAGGGGGCGACAGGAGACCCAGTACTTC; CDR3: CASSYRGRQETQYF
D: .; J: TRBJ1-1; size: few; V: TRBV7-3; DNA: TGTGCCAGCAGGTCTCAAAGACCGGGCGGGAGCACTGAAGCTTTCTTT; CDR3: CASRSQRPGGSTEAFF
D: TRBD2; J: TRBJ2-7; size: .; V: TRBV7-8; DNA: TGTGCCAGCAGCTTAGTCGGGGACTACGAGAAGTACTTC; CDR3: CASSLVGDYEKYF
D: TRBD2; J: TRBJ2-1; size: many; V: TRBV5-1; DNA: TGCGCCAGCAGCTTGGTGGCTAGCGGGGGGAATGAGCAGTTCTTC; CDR3: CASSLVASGGNEQFF
D: .; J: TRBJ2-5; size: few; V: TRBV25-1; DNA: TGTGCCAGCAGTGTTTTTGGCGGCTCCCAAGAGACCCAGTACTTC; CDR3: CASSVFGGSQETQYF